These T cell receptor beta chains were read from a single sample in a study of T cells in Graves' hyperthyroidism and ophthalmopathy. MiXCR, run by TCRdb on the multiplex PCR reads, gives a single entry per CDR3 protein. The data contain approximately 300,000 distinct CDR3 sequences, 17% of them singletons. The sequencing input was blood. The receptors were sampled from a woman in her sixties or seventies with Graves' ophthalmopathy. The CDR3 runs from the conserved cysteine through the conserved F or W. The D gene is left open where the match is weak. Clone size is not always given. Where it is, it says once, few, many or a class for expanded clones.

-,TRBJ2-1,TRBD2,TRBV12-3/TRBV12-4,TGTGCCAGCAGCCTGCTAGCGGGAGACTACAATGAGCAGTTCTTC,CASSLLAGDYNEQFF
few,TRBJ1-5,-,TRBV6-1,TGTGCCAGCAGACCCCGATATGATAGCAATCAGCCCCAGCATTTT,CASRPRYDSNQPQHF
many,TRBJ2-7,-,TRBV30,TGTGCCTGGAGTGCCGGACTTAGGTACGAGCAGTACTTC,CAWSAGLRYEQYF
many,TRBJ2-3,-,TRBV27,TGTGCCAGCAGTTTATTCTCCGGGGACACTCTAGCGTCGAAAACAGATACGCAGTATTTT,CASSLFSGDTLASKTDTQYF
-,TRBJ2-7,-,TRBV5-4,TGTGCCAGCAGCTTGGTCGGGGGATCAGGGGCCTACGAGCAGTACTTC,CASSLVGGSGAYEQYF
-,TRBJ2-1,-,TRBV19,TGTGCCAGTAGTTTTGCCTTTGACAATGAGCAGTTCTTC,CASSFAFDNEQFF
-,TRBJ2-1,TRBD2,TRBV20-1,TGCAGTGCCCGACTAGCGGGATTAAGAAATGTCCACAATGAGCAGTTCTTC,CSARLAGLRNVHNEQFF
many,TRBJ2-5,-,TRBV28,TGTGCCAGCAGTTACCAGGGGGAGACCCAGTACTTC,CASSYQGETQYF
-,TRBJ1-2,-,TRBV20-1,TGCAGTGCTGCCCTAAGTAACTATGGCTACACCTTC,CSAALSNYGYTF
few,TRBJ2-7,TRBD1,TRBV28,TGTGCCAGCAGTCCAAGCCGGACAGGGTACGAGCAGTACTTC,CASSPSRTGYEQYF
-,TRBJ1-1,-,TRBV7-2,TGTGCCAGCAGTGACAGATCGGGGGTAGGTTCTGAAGCTTTCTTT,CASSDRSGVGSEAFF
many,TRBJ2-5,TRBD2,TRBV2,TGTGCCAGCAAGGAAAGACTAGCGGGAGCAGAGACCCAGTACTTC,CASKERLAGAETQYF